Shown below are 31 T cell receptor beta chains from a single sample sequenced in a study of blood T cell repertoires in COVID-19. Generated by immunoSEQ multiplex PCR, the TCRdb table keeps only in-frame clones and is missing some. In the table there are roughly 150,000 clones, approximately 88% of which are singletons. Sequenced material: peripheral blood. These receptors were collected from a woman of 80 years or more with active or convalescent COVID-19.

The chain carries TRBV11-3 and TRBJ2-3; 14 nucleotides agree with TRBD2. Germline lookup yields CDR1 SGHNT and CDR2 YENEEA. V shed 4 bases, J shed 14 bases, and the junction held 2 bases outside the gene matches. This CDR3 contains 12 residues. CDR3 amino acids: CASSWTSGGMYF. The CDR3 region has the DNA TGTGCCAGCAGCTGGACTAGCGGGGGGATGTATTTT.

The chain has TRBV19 and TRBJ1-2; no firm D call. Germline loops: CDR1 LNHDA, CDR2 SQIVND (reference sequence). V was trimmed by 5 bases and J by 4 bases, leaving 8 bases between them. The CDR3 spans 12 residues. The CDR3 coding sequence is TGTGCCAGTAGTGCGGTGAGCTATGGCTACACCTTC. This gives the protein CASSAVSYGYTF. The full variable domain, in which reference TRBV19 and TRBJ1-2 provide the parts outside the CDR3, is DGGITQSPKYLFRKEGQNVTLSCEQNLNHDAMYWYRQDPGQGLRLIYYSQIVNDFQKGDIAEGYSVSREKKESFPLTVTSAQKNPTAFYLCASSAVSYGYTFGSGTRLTVV.

The gene calls are TRBV15 and TRBJ2-2, with D perhaps TRBD2 (6 bases). Germline V gene sequence: CDR1 LNHNV, CDR2 YYDKDF (reference sequence). The CDR3 is made up of 15 amino acids. V lost 0 bases, J lost 6 bases, and 11 bases lay in between. The CDR3 DNA reads as TGTGCCACCAGCAGAGATTGGCCGGGGGCCGGGGAGCTGTTTTTT. This translates into CATSRDWPGAGELFF.

CDR3 nucleotides: TGTGCCAGCAGCGCGTTGACTGGCTCGGCCCCCAAAGAGACCCAGTACTTC. It codes for CASSALTGSAPKETQYF. The chain links TRBV7-2 to TRBJ2-5; no reliable D call. The V end was cut by 5 bases, the J end by 3 bases, with 22 bases between. Germline V lookup: CDR1 SGHTA, CDR2 FQGNSA. This CDR3 is built from 17 residues.

This clone was seen more than once but under ten times. The chain recombines TRBV5-1 with TRBJ2-5, with D maybe TRBD2 (6 bases). The CDR3 runs to 14 residues. From germline, CDR1 is SGHRS and CDR2 YFSETQ. With 0 bases removed from V and 1 base from J, the gap between germline ends came to 7 bases. CDR3 in DNA: TGCGCCAGCAGCTTGGTGGGGGGCCAAGAGACCCAGTACTTC. Translation: CASSLVGGQETQYF.

This rearrangement joins TRBV5-1 to TRBJ2-1, with TRBD2 as a possible D gene (6 bases). Trimming removed 2 bases at V and 7 bases at J, with 19 bases between. Germline assignment: CDR1 SGHRS and CDR2 YFSETQ. The CDR3 runs to 16 residues. The CDR3 DNA follows: TGCGCCAGCAGCTTCGCGATCGGGGGTCGAGGTAATGAGCAGTTCTTC. Residues: CASSFAIGGRGNEQFF.

The genes are TRBV5-4 and TRBJ1-2, with 9 nucleotides matching TRBD1. Trimming took 6 bases from V and 3 from J; bases not matched to a gene: 21. Germline loops: CDR1 SGHNT, CDR2 YYREEE (reference sequence). This CDR3 has 19 residues. The CDR3 is CASTPGPSPKRDRDYGYTF. The CDR3, as DNA: TGTGCCAGCACCCCGGGGCCCTCCCCCAAGCGGGACAGGGACTATGGCTACACCTTC.

The chain recombines TRBV7-6 with TRBJ2-1; 12 bases line up with TRBD1. This CDR3 comprises 17 residues. CDR1 is SGHVS and CDR2 is FNYEAQ in the germline V gene. Trimming at V came to 8 bases and at J to 7 bases, leaving 15 bases not matched to a gene. CDR3 coding DNA: TGTGCCAGCTCTGGCCCCAGTTCGGGACAGGGGGCGAATGAGCAGTTCTTC. It translates to CASSGPSSGQGANEQFF.

The rearrangement uses TRBV5-6 and TRBJ1-6; D is possibly TRBD1 (6 bases). The CDR3 extends over 17 amino acids. Per germline, CDR1 SGHDT and CDR2 YYEEEE. V lost 4 bases and J lost 0, with 14 bases in between. CDR3 coding DNA: TGTGCCAGCAGCGGGGGGGCAGGAACCTCCTATAATTCACCCCTCCACTTT. It encodes CASSGGAGTSYNSPLHF. Full variable domain (remainder filled in from reference TRBV5-6 and TRBJ1-6): DAGVTQSPTHLIKTRGQQVTLRCSPKSGHDTVSWYQQALGQGPQFIFQYYEEEERQRGNFPDRFSGHQFPNYSSELNVNALLLGDSALYLCASSGGAGTSYNSPLHFGNGTRLTVT.

V gene TRBV7-9 combines with J gene TRBJ2-5; 8 bases align to TRBD2. Unmatched junction bases numbered 0, after V lost 1 base and J lost 5 bases. The CDR3 has 13 amino acids. Germline CDR1 reads SEHNR; CDR2 reads FQNEAQ (reference sequence). The CDR3 loop is CASSLERGETQYF. In nucleotides, the CDR3 is TGTGCCAGCAGCTTAGAGCGGGGGGAGACCCAGTACTTC.

This chain uses TRBV18 with TRBJ1-3; TRBD1 is a possible D gene (5 bases). The V and J ends lost 1 base and 4 bases respectively, with 14 bases between them. Germline lookup yields CDR1 KGHSH and CDR2 LQKENI. The length of the CDR3 is 16 residues. Written as DNA, the CDR3 is TGTGCCAGCTCACCACAAGCTGACAGTAAGGGAAACACCATATATTTT. This sequence encodes CASSPQADSKGNTIYF.

V and J are TRBV7-2 and TRBJ1-5, with a possible D match to TRBD1 (5 bases). V lost 1 base, J lost 4 bases, and 14 bases lay in between. The germline gives CDR1 SGHTA, CDR2 FQGNSA. This CDR3 comprises 16 residues. DNA for the CDR3: TGTGCCAGCAGCTTAGAAATAGGGGCCCTTAATCAGCCCCAGCATTTT. It yields the protein CASSLEIGALNQPQHF. Variable domain in full (rest from reference TRBV7-2 and TRBJ1-5): GAGVSQSPSNKVTEKGKDVELRCDPISGHTALYWYRQSLGQGLEFLIYFQGNSAPDKSGLPSDRFSAERTGGSVSTLTIQRTQQEDSAVYLCASSLEIGALNQPQHFGDGTRLSIL.

This chain uses TRBV5-5 with TRBJ1-1, with D unclear. Trimming removed 4 bases at V and 5 bases at J, with 21 bases between. This CDR3 region has 16 residues. Looked up from germline, CDR1 is SGHKS and CDR2 is YYEKEE (reference sequence). CDR3 nucleotides: TGTGCCAGCAGCCCTAGCACCCAGCGGGCTGGGACTGAAGCTTTCTTT. Translation gives CASSPSTQRAGTEAFF.

This chain links TRBV19 with TRBJ1-4; D gene unclear. Germline CDR1 LNHDA, CDR2 SQIVND (reference sequence). Trimming removed 3 bases at V and 7 bases at J, with 12 bases between. This CDR3 contains 14 residues. The CDR3 loop reads CASSIAGLGEKLFF. CDR3 bases: TGTGCCAGTAGTATCGCAGGATTGGGTGAAAAACTGTTTTTT.

The chain combines TRBV6-5 with TRBJ2-7; D perhaps matches TRBD1 (5 bases). Trimming pared 4 bases from V and 4 bases from J, leaving 11 bases between. This CDR3 spans 13 amino acids. The germline CDR1 and CDR2 sequences are MNHEY and SVGAGI. The CDR3 spells CASSSGAKYEQYF. CDR3 nucleotide sequence: TGTGCCAGCAGTTCTGGGGCGAAGTACGAGCAGTACTTC.

This clone was seen once. The chain links TRBV18 to TRBJ1-4; 8 bases are shared with TRBD1. Germline-derived CDR1 and CDR2 are KGHSH and LQKENI. The CDR3 runs to 13 residues. Trimming removed 6 bases from V and 8 bases from J; junction bases left unmatched: 5. This chain's CDR3 is CASSTGAREKLFF. Written as DNA, the CDR3 is TGTGCCAGCTCGACAGGGGCACGGGAAAAACTGTTTTTT.

Here the CDR3 reads CASSLGQGRDNQPQHF. DNA for the CDR3: TGCGCCAGCAGCCTCGGACAGGGGAGGGACAATCAGCCCCAGCATTTT. The chain couples TRBV4-1 to TRBJ1-5, with 9 bases that match TRBD1. Germline V gives CDR1 MGHRA, CDR2 YSYEKL. The CDR3 extends over 16 amino acids. Trimming at V came to 4 bases and at J to 3 bases, leaving 7 bases not matched to a gene.

This clone ranks as medium-sized. The chain recombines TRBV2 with TRBJ1-2; TRBD1 agrees at 7 bases. V lost 4 bases, J lost 6 bases, and 5 bases stayed unmatched. CDR3 size: 13 residues. The germline CDR1 and CDR2 sequences are SNHLY and FYNNEI. As DNA, the CDR3 is TGTGCCAGCAGTGTGACAGGGAACCATGGCTACACCTTC. This encodes CASSVTGNHGYTF. Combining the CDR3 with reference TRBV2 and TRBJ1-2 gives the whole variable domain EPEVTQTPSHQVTQMGQEVILRCVPISNHLYFYWYRQILGQKVEFLVSFYNNEISEKSEIFDDQFSVERPDGSNFTLKIRSTKLEDSAMYFCASSVTGNHGYTFGSGTRLTVV.

The chain couples TRBV7-2 to TRBJ2-7, with 7 bases aligning to TRBD1. The CDR3 consists of 13 residues. Trimming cost V 5 bases and J 4 bases; bases outside gene matches: 5. Germline values: CDR1 SGHTA, CDR2 FQGNSA. CDR3 residues: CASSAPTGYEQYF. Here the CDR3 DNA reads TGTGCCAGCAGCGCGCCGACAGGGTACGAGCAGTACTTC.

V gene TRBV27 combines with J gene TRBJ1-2; D is perhaps TRBD1 (5 bases). Trimming pared 8 bases from V and 7 bases from J, leaving 14 bases between. The CDR3 contains 12 residues. The germline gives CDR1 MNHEY, CDR2 SMNVEV (reference sequence). This CDR3 reads CASQGSGGGYTF. The DNA for the CDR3 is TGTGCCAGCCAGGGATCCGGGGGTGGCTACACCTTC.

The CDR3 nucleotides read TGTGCCATCAGTGAGTCTGGAACAGGTTTTTTGGGGCAGTACTTC. Amino acid sequence: CAISESGTGFLGQYF. V is TRBV10-3 and J is TRBJ2-7, with a weak D call TRBD1 (5 bases). Germline assignment: CDR1 ENHRY and CDR2 SYGVKD. This CDR3 is built from 15 residues. Trimming pared 0 bases from V and 9 bases from J, leaving 18 bases between.

The chain combines TRBV6-5 with TRBJ1-1; D uncertain. This CDR3 contains 13 residues. The germline V gene encodes CDR1 MNHEY and CDR2 SVGAGI. V was pared by 7 bases and J by 1 base, with 10 bases between. The CDR3 sequence is CASTRQENTEAFF. DNA of the CDR3: TGTGCCAGCACTCGTCAGGAGAACACTGAAGCTTTCTTT.

The V call is TRBV3-1 (or the pseudogene TRBV3-2), the J call TRBJ2-7; D might be TRBD1 (5 bases). Trimming cost V 0 bases and J 0 bases, with 15 bases left between them. The CDR3 extends over 17 amino acids. From germline, CDR1 is LGHDT and CDR2 YNNKEL (reference sequence). The CDR3 is CASSQEDTDGNSYEQYF. The CDR3, as DNA: TGTGCCAGCAGCCAAGAGGACACGGACGGAAACTCCTACGAGCAGTACTTC.

This clone has only a few counts. This chain uses TRBV28 with TRBJ2-1; perhaps TRBD1 as D (6 bases). The germline CDR1 and CDR2 sequences are MDHEN and SYDVKM. Trimming removed 1 base from V and 4 bases from J, with 8 bases in between. The CDR3 has 14 amino acids. The CDR3 DNA sequence: TGTGCCAGCAGTTTATTACAGGGATACAATGAGCAGTTCTTC. Amino acids: CASSLLQGYNEQFF.

The J gene is TRBJ1-5, the V gene TRBV2; D is perhaps TRBD1 (5 bases). The V gene's germline CDR1 is SNHLY and CDR2 FYNNEI. The CDR3 is made up of 15 amino acids. With 0 bases removed from V and 4 bases from J, the gap between germline ends came to 10 bases. CDR3 sequence reads: CASSEARGGNQPQHF. The CDR3 DNA sequence: TGTGCCAGCAGTGAAGCGCGCGGGGGTAATCAGCCCCAGCATTTT.

The chain couples TRBV19 to TRBJ2-4, with 9 bases fitting TRBD1. The CDR3 spans 15 residues. V dropped 4 bases and J dropped 7; count of bases not matched to a gene: 8. Per germline, CDR1 LNHDA and CDR2 SQIVND (reference sequence). Here the CDR3 DNA reads TGTGCCAGTAGTAGAGGTTGGACAGGGGATAACATTCAGTACTTC. It yields the protein CASSRGWTGDNIQYF.

As concerns this clone: In the same sample, other DNA sequences code for this CDR3. V and J are TRBV6-5 and TRBJ1-3; D is perhaps TRBD1 (6 bases). This CDR3 has 15 amino acids. Trimming left V 2 bases short and J 1 base short, with 9 bases between. Germline V gene sequence: CDR1 MNHEY, CDR2 SVGAGI. CDR3 DNA sequence: TGTGCCAGCAGTTACGGAAGGGGGTCTGGAAACACCATATATTTT. This codes for CASSYGRGSGNTIYF.

This clone was detected once. The chain joins TRBV6-4 to TRBJ1-6; D perhaps matches TRBD1 (6 bases). Germline V gives CDR1 MRHNA, CDR2 SNTAGT. The CDR3 has 15 residues. The V end was cut by 2 bases, the J end by 10 bases, with 15 bases between. The CDR3 region has the DNA TGTGCCAGCAGTGACCCCCAGGGGCTAAGATCACCCCTCCACTTT. This gives the protein CASSDPQGLRSPLHF.

This chain connects TRBV19 to TRBJ1-5; D is unclear. V shed 5 bases and J shed 6 bases, with 8 bases lying between them. Germline loops: CDR1 LNHDA, CDR2 SQIVND (reference sequence). The CDR3 runs 12 residues. CDR3 coding DNA: TGTGCCAGTAGTCCGACGGGTCAGCCCCAGCATTTT. Protein product: CASSPTGQPQHF. The whole variable domain, filled in from reference TRBV19 and TRBJ1-5, reads DGGITQSPKYLFRKEGQNVTLSCEQNLNHDAMYWYRQDPGQGLRLIYYSQIVNDFQKGDIAEGYSVSREKKESFPLTVTSAQKNPTAFYLCASSPTGQPQHFGDGTRLSIL.

This clone appeared once. The junction differs from germline at one of its ends, possibly a read error. V and J are TRBV5-4 and TRBJ2-3; TRBD2 matches 10 bases. CDR3 length: 13 amino acids. The germline V gene has CDR1 SGHNT and CDR2 YYREEE (reference sequence). The CDR3 DNA follows: TGTGCCAGCAGCTTGGCGGGTGAGCGGGGGGGATCTTTT. Translated, it gives CASSLAGERGGSF. Full variable domain (remainder filled in from reference TRBV5-4 and TRBJ2-3): ETGVTQSPTHLIKTRGQQVTLRCSSQSGHNTVSWYQQALGQGPQFIFQYYREEENGRGNFPPRFSGLQFPNYSSELNVNALELDDSALYLCASSLAGERGGSFGPGTRLTVL.

A note on this clone: One end of the junction varies from germline; a read error may be responsible. The gene calls are TRBV7-7 and TRBJ2-7; weak D call: TRBD1 (6 bases). Germline CDR1 SSHAT, CDR2 FNYEAQ (reference sequence). This CDR3 has 13 residues. In nucleotides, the CDR3 is TGTGCTAGCAGCTACCACAGGGATGGCGAGCAGTACTTC. It is translated as CASSYHRDGEQYF.